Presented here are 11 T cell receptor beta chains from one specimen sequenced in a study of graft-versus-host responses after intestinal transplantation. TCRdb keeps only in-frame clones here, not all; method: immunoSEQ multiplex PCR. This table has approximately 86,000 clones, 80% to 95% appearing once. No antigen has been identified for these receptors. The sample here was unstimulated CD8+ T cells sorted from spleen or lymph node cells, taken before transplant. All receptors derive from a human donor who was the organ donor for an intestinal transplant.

The CDR3 is CASSILLAGAYNEQFF. The CDR3 DNA reads as TGTGCCAGCAGTATACTACTAGCGGGGGCCTACAATGAGCAGTTCTTC. The chain is built from TRBV28 and TRBJ2-1; TRBD2 aligns across 11 bases. This CDR3 region has 16 residues. CDR1 and CDR2 (germline): MDHEN, SYDVKM. The V and J ends lost 5 bases and 2 bases, in that order; junction bases with no gene match: 5.

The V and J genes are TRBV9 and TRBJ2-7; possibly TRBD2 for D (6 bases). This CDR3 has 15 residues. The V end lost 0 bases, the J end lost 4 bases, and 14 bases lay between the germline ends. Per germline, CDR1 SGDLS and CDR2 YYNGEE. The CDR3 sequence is CASSVDGSGLYEQYF. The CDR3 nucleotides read TGTGCCAGCAGCGTAGACGGTAGCGGATTATACGAGCAGTACTTC.

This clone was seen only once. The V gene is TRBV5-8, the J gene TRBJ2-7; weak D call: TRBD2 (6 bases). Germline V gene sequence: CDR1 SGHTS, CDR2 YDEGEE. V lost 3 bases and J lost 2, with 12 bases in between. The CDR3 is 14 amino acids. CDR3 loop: CASSSRDLAYEQYF. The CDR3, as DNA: TGTGCCAGCAGCTCCCGGGACTTGGCCTACGAGCAGTACTTC.

The CDR3 DNA is TGTGCCAGCAGCCTCTTTAGCGGGGGGACGGCCTACGAGCAGTACTTC. This translates into CASSLFSGGTAYEQYF. The rearrangement uses TRBV4-2 and TRBJ2-5, with TRBD2 matching over 10 bases. The DNA end favors TRBJ2-7, so the J call may be wrong. CDR3 length: 16 amino acids. Per the germline V gene, CDR1 is LGHNA and CDR2 is YNFKEQ.

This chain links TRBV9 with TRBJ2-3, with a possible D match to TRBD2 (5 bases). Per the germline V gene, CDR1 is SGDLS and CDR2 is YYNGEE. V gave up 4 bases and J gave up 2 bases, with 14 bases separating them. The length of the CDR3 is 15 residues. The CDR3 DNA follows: TGTGCCAGCAGCCTCGGGGTAGCGCCCACAGATACGCAGTATTTT. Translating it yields CASSLGVAPTDTQYF.

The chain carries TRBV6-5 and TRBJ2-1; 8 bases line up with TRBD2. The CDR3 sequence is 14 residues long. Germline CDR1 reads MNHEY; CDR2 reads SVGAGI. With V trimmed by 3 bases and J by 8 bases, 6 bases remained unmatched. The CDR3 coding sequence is TGTGCCAGCAGTTATAGGACTAGCAAATATGAGCAGTTCTTC. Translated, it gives CASSYRTSKYEQFF.

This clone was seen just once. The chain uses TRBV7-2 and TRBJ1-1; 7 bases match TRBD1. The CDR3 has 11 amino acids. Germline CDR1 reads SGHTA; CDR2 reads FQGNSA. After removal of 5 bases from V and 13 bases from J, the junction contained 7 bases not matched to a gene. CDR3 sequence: CASSHGQVGFF. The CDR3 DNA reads TGTGCCAGCAGCCATGGACAGGTCGGTTTCTTT.

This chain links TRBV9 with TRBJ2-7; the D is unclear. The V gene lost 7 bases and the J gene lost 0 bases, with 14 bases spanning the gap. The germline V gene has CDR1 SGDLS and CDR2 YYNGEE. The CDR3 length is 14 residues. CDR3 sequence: CASAPPDNSYEQYF. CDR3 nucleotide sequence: TGTGCCAGCGCGCCCCCCGACAACTCCTACGAGCAGTACTTC.

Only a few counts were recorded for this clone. The CDR3 DNA sequence: TGTGCCAGCAGTGGGGCGGACAGAAGGGCCATAGGCTACACCTTC. Translated: CASSGADRRAIGYTF. The rearrangement links TRBV6-1 to TRBJ1-2; a possible D gene is TRBD1 (6 bases). V lost 4 bases, J lost 8 bases, and 20 bases lay in between. CDR3 size: 15 residues. The germline V gene encodes CDR1 MNHNS and CDR2 SASEGT.

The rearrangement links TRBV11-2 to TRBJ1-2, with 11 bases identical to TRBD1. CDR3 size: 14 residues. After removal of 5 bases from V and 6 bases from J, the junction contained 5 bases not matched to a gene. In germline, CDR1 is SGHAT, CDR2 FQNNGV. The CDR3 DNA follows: TGTGCCAGCAGCCATAGGGGACAGGGGGATGGCTACACCTTC. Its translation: CASSHRGQGDGYTF.

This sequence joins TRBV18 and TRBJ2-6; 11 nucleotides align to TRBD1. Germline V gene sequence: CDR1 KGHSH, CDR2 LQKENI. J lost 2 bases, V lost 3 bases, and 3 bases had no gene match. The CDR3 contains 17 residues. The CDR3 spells CASSPGQGVTGANVLTF. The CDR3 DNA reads TGTGCCAGCTCACCGGGACAGGGGGTAACTGGGGCCAACGTCCTGACTTTC.